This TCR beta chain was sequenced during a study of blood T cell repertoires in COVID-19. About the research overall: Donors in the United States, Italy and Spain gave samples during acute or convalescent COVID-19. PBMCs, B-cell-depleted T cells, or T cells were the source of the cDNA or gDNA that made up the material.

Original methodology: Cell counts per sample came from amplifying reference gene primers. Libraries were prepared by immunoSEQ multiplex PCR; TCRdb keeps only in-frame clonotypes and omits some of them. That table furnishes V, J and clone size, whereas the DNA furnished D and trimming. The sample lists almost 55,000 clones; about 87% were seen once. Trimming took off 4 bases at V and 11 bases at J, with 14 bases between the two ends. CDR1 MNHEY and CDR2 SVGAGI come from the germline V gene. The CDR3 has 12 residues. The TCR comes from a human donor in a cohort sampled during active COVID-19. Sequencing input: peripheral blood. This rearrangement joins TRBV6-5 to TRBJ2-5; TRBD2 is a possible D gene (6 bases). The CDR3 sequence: CASSSPGVAQYF. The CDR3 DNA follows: TGTGCCAGCAGTTCCCCGGGGGTAGCTCAGTACTTC.